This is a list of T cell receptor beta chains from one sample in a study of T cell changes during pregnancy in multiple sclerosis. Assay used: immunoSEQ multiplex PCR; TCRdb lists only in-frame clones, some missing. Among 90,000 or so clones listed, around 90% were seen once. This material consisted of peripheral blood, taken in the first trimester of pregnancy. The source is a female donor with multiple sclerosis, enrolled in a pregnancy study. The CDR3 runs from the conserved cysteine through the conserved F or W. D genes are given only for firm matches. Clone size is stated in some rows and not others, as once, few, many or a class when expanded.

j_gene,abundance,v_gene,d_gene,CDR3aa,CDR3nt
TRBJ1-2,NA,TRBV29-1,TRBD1,CSVEDRETGIRGYTF,TGCAGCGTTGAAGATCGGGAGACAGGGATAAGGGGCTACACCTTC
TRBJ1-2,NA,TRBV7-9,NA,CASSRQGSFYGYTF,TGTGCCAGCAGCCGTCAGGGTTCATTCTATGGCTACACCTTC
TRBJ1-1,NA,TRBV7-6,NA,CASSLAQGAGTEAFF,TGTGCCAGCAGCTTAGCGCAAGGGGCGGGAACTGAAGCTTTCTTT
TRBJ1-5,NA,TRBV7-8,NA,CASSSWTSNQPQHF,TGTGCCAGCAGCTCCTGGACAAGCAATCAGCCCCAGCATTTT
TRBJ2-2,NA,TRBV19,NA,CASTTVNTGELFF,TGTGCCAGTACGACAGTTAACACCGGGGAGCTGTTTTTT
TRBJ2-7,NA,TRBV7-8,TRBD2,CASSSMVPGGSYEQYF,TGTGCCAGCAGCTCCATGGTTCCGGGGGGCTCCTACGAGCAGTACTTC
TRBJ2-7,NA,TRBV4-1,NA,CASKRGASGGPYEQYF,TGCGCCAGCAAGAGGGGGGCTAGCGGTGGGCCCTACGAGCAGTACTTC
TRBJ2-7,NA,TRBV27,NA,CASSLFPSGTGEQYF,TGTGCCAGCAGTTTATTCCCTAGCGGGACAGGCGAGCAGTACTTC
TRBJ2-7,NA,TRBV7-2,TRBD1,CASSLARQGSQYF,TGTGCCAGCAGCTTAGCGCGACAGGGGTCGCAGTACTTC
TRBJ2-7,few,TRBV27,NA,CASSLSRRGDNEQYF,TGTGCCAGCAGTTTATCGCGCAGGGGCGATAACGAGCAGTACTTC
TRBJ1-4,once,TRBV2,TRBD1,CASSARQGAREKLFF,TGTGCCAGCAGCGCCCGACAGGGGGCGAGGGAAAAACTGTTTTTT
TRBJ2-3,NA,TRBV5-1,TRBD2,CASSLELRGLAGADTQYF,TGCGCCAGCAGCTTGGAGCTCAGGGGACTAGCGGGGGCAGATACGCAGTATTTT
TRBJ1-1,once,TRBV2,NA,CASLRATEAFF,TGTGCCAGCCTTCGCGCCACTGAAGCTTTCTTT
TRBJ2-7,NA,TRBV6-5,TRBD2,CASRTSVSYEQYF,TGTGCCAGCAGGACTAGCGTCTCCTACGAGCAGTACTTC
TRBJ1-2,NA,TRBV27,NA,CASSPTGNTNYGYTF,TGTGCCAGCAGTCCTACAGGGAATACAAACTATGGCTACACCTTC
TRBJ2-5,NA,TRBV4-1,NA,CASSRGSQETQYF,TGCGCCAGCAGCCGAGGGTCCCAAGAGACCCAGTACTTC
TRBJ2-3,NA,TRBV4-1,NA,CASSQASDTQYF,TGCGCCAGCAGCCAAGCCTCTGATACGCAGTATTTT
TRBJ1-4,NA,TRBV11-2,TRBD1,CASSRDRGEKLFF,TGTGCCAGCAGCAGGGACAGGGGCGAAAAACTGTTTTTT
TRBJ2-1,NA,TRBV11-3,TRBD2,CASSQTSGVNEQFF,TGTGCCAGCAGCCAGACTAGCGGGGTTAATGAGCAGTTCTTC
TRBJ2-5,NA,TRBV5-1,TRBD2,CASSLGFLLAGGEETQYF,TGCGCCAGCAGCTTGGGATTCCTACTAGCGGGAGGAGAAGAGACCCAGTACTTC
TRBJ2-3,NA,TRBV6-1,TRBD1,CASSGQGTDTQYF,TGTGCCAGCAGTGGACAGGGGACAGATACGCAGTATTTT
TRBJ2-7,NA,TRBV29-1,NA,CSVASGAYEQYF,TGCAGCGTTGCGTCAGGGGCATACGAGCAGTACTTC
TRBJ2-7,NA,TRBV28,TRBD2,CASSRMPSGSNEQYF,TGTGCCAGCAGCCGAATGCCCAGCGGGAGCAACGAGCAGTACTTC
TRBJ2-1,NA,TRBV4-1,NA,CASSQFSYNEQFF,TGCGCCAGCAGCCAATTCAGTTACAATGAGCAGTTCTTC
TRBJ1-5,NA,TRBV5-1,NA,CASSNRMRTCNQPQHF,TGCGCCAGCAGCAATAGGATGCGGACATGCAATCAGCCCCAGCATTTT
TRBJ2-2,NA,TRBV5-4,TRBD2,CASSGPGTSRTGELFF,TGTGCCAGCAGTGGCCCCGGGACTAGTCGCACCGGGGAGCTGTTTTTT
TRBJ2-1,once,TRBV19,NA,CASSSPSNEQFF,TGTGCCAGTAGTAGCCCCAGCAATGAGCAGTTCTTC
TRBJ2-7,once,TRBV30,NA,CAWSGASYEQYF,TGTGCCTGGAGTGGGGCCAGCTACGAGCAGTACTTC
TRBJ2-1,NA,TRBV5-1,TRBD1,CASSIGTGVGNEQFF,TGCGCCAGCAGCATTGGGACAGGGGTAGGCAATGAGCAGTTCTTC
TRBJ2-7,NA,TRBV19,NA,CASSISGAGPTEQYF,TGTGCCAGTAGTATTTCTGGGGCAGGGCCAACCGAGCAGTACTTC
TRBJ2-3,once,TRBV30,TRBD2,CAWGGWGSGSTDTQYF,TGTGCCTGGGGGGGTTGGGGTAGCGGGAGCACAGATACGCAGTATTTT
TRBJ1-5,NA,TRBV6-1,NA,CASKKGGQGNQPQHF,TGTGCCAGCAAAAAGGGAGGGCAAGGCAATCAGCCCCAGCATTTT
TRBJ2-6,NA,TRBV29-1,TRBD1,CSVEDRTGGFSGANVLTF,TGCAGCGTTGAAGATCGCACAGGGGGTTTCTCTGGGGCCAACGTCCTGACTTTC
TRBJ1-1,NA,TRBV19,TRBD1,CASSTRTGRTEAFF,TGTGCCAGTAGTACCCGGACAGGGAGGACTGAAGCTTTCTTT
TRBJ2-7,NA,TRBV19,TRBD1,CASSIDAGGSYEQYF,TGTGCCAGTAGTATAGATGCAGGGGGCAGCTACGAGCAGTACTTC
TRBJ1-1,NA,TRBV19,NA,CASSISIPFGDNTEAFF,TGTGCCAGTAGTATATCCATCCCTTTCGGGGATAACACTGAAGCTTTCTTT
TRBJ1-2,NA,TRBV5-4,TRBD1,CASSLGQGDYGYTF,TGTGCCAGCAGCTTGGGACAGGGGGACTATGGCTACACCTTC
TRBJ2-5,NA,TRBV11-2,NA,CASSPPGVTQETQYF,TGTGCCAGCAGCCCCCCGGGGGTGACCCAAGAGACCCAGTACTTC
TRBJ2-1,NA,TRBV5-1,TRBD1,CASRDGPGQDSLF,TGCGCCAGCAGGGACGGTCCCGGACAGGATTCTCTCTTC
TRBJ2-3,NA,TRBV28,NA,CASSPRANTDTQYF,TGTGCCAGCAGTCCGCGGGCCAACACAGATACGCAGTATTTT
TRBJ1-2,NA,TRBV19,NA,CASSILSAGYGYTF,TGTGCCAGTAGTATTCTCTCGGCGGGCTATGGCTACACCTTC
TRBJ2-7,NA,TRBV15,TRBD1,CATSRGQGGEQYF,TGTGCCACCAGCAGGGGACAGGGAGGCGAGCAGTACTTC
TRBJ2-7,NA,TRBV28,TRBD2,CATHNSGSSYEQYF,TGTGCCACCCATAATAGCGGGAGCTCCTACGAGCAGTACTTC
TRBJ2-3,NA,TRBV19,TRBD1,CASSLRQGLTDTQYF,TGTGCCAGTAGCCTGCGACAGGGTCTCACAGATACGCAGTATTTT
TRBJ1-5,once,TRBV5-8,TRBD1,CASSHRQGGQPQHF,TGTGCCAGCAGCCACCGACAGGGGGGACAGCCCCAGCATTTT
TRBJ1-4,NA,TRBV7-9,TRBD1,CASSLGTGRWFF,TGTGCCAGCAGCTTAGGGACAGGCCGGTGGTTTTTT
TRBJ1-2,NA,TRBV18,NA,CASSPALRDYGYTF,TGTGCCAGCTCACCCGCTCTCCGAGACTATGGCTACACCTTC
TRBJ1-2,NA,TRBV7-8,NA,CASSPWGGVGYTF,TGTGCCAGCAGCCCTTGGGGCGGAGTTGGCTACACCTTC
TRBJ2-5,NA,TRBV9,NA,CASSVGQIQYF,TGTGCCAGCAGCGTAGGACAGATCCAGTACTTC
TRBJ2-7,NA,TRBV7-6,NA,CASSLTITGRDEQYF,TGTGCCAGCAGCTTAACGATCACAGGGAGAGACGAGCAGTACTTC
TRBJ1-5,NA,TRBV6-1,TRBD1,CASSGGTDSNQPQHF,TGTGCCAGCAGTGGCGGGACAGATAGCAATCAGCCCCAGCATTTT
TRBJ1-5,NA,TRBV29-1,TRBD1,CSVGTGGSQPQHF,TGCAGCGTCGGGACAGGGGGCAGTCAGCCCCAGCATTTT
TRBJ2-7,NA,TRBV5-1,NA,CASSLAEGREQYF,TGCGCCAGCAGCTTGGCGGAGGGTAGGGAGCAGTACTTC
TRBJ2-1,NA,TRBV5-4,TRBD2,CASSRGLAGSYNEQFF,TGTGCCAGCAGCCGAGGACTAGCGGGCTCCTACAATGAGCAGTTCTTC